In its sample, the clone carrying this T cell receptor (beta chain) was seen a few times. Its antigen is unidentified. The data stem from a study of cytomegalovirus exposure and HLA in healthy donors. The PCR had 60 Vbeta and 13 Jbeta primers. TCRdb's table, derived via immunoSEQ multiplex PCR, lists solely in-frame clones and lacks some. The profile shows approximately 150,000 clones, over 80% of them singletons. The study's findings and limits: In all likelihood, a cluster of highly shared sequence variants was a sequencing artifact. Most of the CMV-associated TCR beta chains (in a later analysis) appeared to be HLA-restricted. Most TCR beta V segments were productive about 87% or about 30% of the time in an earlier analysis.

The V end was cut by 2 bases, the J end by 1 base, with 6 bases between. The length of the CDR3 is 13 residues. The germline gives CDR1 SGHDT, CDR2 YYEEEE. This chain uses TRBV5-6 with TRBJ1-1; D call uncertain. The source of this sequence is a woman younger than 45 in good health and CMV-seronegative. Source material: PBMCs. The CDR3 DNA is TGTGCCAGCAGCTTTTCACAGAACACTGAAGCTTTCTTT. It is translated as CASSFSQNTEAFF.